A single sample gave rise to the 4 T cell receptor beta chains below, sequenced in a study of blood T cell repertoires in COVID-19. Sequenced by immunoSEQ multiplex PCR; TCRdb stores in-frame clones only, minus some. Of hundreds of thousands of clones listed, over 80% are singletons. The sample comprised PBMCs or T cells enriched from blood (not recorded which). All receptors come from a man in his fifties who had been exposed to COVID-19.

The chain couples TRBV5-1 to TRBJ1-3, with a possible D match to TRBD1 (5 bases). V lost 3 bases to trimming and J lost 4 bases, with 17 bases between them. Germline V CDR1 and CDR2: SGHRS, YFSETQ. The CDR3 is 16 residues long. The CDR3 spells CASSWGTLPAGNTIYF. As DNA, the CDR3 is TGCGCCAGCAGCTGGGGGACTCTCCCTGCGGGAAACACCATATATTTT.

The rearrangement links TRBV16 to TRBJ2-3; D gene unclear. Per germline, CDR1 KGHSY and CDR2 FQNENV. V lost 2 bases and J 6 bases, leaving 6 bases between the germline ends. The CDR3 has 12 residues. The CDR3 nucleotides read TGTGCCAGCAGCCAAGCCCGGGATACGCAGTATTTT. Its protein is CASSQARDTQYF.

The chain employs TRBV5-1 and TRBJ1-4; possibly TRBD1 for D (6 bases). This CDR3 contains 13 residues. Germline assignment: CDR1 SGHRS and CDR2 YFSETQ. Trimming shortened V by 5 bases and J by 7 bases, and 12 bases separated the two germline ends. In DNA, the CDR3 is TGCGCCAGCAGGGGGGCGCCTGGTGAAAAACTGTTTTTT. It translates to CASRGAPGEKLFF. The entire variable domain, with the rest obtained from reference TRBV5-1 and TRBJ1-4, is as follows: KAGVTQTPRYLIKTRGQQVTLSCSPISGHRSVSWYQQTPGQGLQFLFEYFSETQRNKGNFPGRFSGRQFSNSRSEMNVSTLELGDSALYLCASRGAPGEKLFFGSGTQLSVL.

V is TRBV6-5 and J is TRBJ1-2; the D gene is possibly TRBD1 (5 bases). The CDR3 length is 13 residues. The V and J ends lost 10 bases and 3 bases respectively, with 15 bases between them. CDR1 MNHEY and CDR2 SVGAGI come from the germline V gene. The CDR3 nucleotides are TGTGCCATCAGATCCAGGGAGGACTATGGCTACACCTTC. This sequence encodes CAIRSREDYGYTF.